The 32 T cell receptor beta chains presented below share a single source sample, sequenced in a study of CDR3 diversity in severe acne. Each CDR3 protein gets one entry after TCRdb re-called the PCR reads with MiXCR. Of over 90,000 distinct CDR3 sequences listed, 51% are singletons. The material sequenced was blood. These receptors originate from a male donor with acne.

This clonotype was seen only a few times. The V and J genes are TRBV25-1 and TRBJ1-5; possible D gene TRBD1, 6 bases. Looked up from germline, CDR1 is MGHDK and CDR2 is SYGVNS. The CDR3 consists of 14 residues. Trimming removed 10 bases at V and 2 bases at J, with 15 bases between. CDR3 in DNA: TGTGCCACCAAGACAGGAGTCGGCAATCAGCCCCAGCATTTT. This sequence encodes CATKTGVGNQPQHF.

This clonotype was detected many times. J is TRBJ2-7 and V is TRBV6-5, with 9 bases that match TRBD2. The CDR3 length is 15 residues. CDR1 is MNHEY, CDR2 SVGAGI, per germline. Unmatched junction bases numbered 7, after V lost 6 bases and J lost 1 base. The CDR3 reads CASRPSGLASYEQYF. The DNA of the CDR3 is TGTGCCAGCAGACCTTCAGGACTAGCGTCCTACGAGCAGTACTTC.

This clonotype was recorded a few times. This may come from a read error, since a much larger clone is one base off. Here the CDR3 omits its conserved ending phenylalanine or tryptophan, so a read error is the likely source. DNA for the CDR3: TGCAGCGTCGAGGGAAACTACTACGAGCAGTACTCC. Its translation: CSVEGNYYEQYS. This chain connects TRBV29-1 to TRBJ2-7; possibly TRBD2 for D (5 bases). V lost 6 bases and J lost 3, with 12 bases in between. The CDR3 loop spans 12 amino acids. Germline V gene data show CDR1 as SQVTM and CDR2 as ANQGSEA.

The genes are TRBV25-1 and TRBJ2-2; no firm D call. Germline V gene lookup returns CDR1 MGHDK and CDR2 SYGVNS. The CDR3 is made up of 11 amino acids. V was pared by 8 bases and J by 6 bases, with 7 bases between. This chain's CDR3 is CASGWAGELFF. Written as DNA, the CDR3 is TGTGCCAGCGGGTGGGCCGGGGAGCTGTTTTTT.

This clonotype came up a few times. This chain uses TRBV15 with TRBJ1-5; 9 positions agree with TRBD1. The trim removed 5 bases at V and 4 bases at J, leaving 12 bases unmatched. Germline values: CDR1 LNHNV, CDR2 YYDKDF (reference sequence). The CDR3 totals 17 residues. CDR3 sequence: CATSDFNRGLINQPQHF. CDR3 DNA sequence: TGTGCCACCAGCGATTTTAACAGGGGGCTCATTAATCAGCCCCAGCATTTT.

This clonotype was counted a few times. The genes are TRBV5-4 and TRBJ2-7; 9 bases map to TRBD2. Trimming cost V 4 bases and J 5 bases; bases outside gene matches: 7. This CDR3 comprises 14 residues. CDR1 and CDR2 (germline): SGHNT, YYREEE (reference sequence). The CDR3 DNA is TGTGCCAGCAGCATTAGCGGGAGCCCCGACGAGCAGTACTTC. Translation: CASSISGSPDEQYF.

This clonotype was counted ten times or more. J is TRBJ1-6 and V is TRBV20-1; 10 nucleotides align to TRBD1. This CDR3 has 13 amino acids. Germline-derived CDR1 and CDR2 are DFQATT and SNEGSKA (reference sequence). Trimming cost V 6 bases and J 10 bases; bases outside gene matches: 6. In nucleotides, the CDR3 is TGCAGTGCAGGGACAGGGGAGGCCTCACCCCTCCACTTT. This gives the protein CSAGTGEASPLHF.

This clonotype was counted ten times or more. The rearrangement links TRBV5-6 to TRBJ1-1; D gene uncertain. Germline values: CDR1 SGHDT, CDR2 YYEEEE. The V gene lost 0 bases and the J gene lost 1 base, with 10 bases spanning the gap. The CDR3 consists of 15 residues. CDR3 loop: CASSLVRTWNTEAFF. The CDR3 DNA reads TGTGCCAGCAGCTTGGTCAGGACGTGGAACACTGAAGCTTTCTTT.

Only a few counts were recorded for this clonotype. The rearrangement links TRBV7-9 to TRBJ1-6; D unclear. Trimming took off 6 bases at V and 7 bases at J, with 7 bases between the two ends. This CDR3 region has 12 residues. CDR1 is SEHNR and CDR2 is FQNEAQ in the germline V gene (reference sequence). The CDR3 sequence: CASRVGNSPLHF. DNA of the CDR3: TGTGCCAGCAGAGTAGGGAATTCACCCCTCCACTTT.

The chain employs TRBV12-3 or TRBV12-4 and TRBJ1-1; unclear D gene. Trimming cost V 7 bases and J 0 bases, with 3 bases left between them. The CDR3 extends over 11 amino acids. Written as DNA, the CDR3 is TGTGCCAGCACCCTGAACACTGAAGCTTTCTTT. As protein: CASTLNTEAFF.

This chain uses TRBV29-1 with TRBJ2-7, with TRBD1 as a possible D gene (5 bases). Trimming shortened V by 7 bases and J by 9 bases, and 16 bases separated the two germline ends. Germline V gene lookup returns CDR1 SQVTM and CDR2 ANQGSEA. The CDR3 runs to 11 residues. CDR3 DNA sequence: TGCAGCGCACGGCAGGGCGAGCGGCAGTACTTC. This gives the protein CSARQGERQYF.

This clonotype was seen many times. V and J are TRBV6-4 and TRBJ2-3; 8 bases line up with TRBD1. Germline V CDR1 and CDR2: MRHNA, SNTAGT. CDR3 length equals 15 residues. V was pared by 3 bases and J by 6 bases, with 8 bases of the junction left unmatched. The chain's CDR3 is CASSEGTGGVDTQYF. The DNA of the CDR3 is TGTGCCAGCAGTGAAGGTACAGGGGGAGTGGATACGCAGTATTTT.

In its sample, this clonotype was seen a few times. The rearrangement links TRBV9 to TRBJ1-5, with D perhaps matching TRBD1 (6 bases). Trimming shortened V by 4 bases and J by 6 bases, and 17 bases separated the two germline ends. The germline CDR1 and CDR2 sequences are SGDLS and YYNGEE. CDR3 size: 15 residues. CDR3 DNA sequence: TGTGCCAGCAGCCCTAGATCGGGGGGCAGTCAGCCCCAGCATTTT. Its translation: CASSPRSGGSQPQHF.

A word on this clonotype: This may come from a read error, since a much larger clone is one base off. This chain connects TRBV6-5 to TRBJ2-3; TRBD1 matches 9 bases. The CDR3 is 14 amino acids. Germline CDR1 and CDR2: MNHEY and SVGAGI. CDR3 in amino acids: CASRRTGGTGTQYF. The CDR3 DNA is TGTGCCAGCAGACGTACAGGGGGCACAGGTACGCAGTATTTT.

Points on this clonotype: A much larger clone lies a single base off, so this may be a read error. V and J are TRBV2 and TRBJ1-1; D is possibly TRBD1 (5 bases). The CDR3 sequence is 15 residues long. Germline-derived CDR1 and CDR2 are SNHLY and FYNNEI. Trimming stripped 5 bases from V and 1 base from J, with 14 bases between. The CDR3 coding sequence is TGTGCCAGCAGTCATTACGACAGACCGAACACTGAAGCTTTCTTT. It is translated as CASSHYDRPNTEAFF.

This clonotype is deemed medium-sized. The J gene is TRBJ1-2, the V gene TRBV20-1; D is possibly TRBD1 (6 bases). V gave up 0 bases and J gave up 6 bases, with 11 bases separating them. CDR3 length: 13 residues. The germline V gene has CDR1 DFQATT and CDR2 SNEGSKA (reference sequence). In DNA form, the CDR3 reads TGCAGTGCTAGAGATACAGGGAGGAATGGCTACACCTTC. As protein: CSARDTGRNGYTF.

The CDR3 spells CASSEAPAASSPLHF. CDR3 sequence (DNA): TGTGCCAGCAGTGAAGCTCCAGCGGCGTCCTCACCCCTCCACTTT. V is TRBV6-5 and J is TRBJ1-6; D remains unclear. CDR1 is MNHEY and CDR2 is SVGAGI in the germline V gene. Trimming removed 5 bases from V and 10 bases from J, with 18 bases in between. The CDR3 consists of 15 residues.

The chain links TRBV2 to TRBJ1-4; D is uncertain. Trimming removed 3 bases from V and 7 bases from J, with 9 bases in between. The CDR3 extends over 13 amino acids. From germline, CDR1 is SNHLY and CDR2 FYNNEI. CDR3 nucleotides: TGTGCCAGCAGTGATCCTGGTACTGAAAAACTGTTTTTT. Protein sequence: CASSDPGTEKLFF.

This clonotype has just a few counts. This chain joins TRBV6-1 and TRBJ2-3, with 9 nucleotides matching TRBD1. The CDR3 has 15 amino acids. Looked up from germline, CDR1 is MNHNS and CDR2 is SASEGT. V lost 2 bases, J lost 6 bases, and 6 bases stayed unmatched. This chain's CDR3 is CASSESTGGVDTQYF. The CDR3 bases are TGTGCCAGCAGTGAAAGCACAGGGGGCGTGGATACGCAGTATTTT.

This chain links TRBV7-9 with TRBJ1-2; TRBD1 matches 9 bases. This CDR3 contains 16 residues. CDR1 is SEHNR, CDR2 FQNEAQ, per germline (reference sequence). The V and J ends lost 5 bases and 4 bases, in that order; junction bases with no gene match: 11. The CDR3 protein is CASSLEGGDRVYGYTF. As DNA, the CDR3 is TGTGCCAGCAGCCTAGAAGGGGGGGACAGGGTCTATGGCTACACCTTC.

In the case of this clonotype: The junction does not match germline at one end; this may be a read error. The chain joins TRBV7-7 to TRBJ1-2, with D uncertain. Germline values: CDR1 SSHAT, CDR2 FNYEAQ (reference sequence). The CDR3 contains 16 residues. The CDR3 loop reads CASSLVGRYSDYGYTF. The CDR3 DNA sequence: TGTGCTAGCAGCTTAGTAGGACGGTACTCAGACTATGGCTACACCTTC.

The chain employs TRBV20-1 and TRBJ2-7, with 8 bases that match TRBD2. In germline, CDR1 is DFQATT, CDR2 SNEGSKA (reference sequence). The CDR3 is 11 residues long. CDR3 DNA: TGCGGGCAAGCGGGAGCCTACGAGCAGTACTTC. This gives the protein CGQAGAYEQYF.

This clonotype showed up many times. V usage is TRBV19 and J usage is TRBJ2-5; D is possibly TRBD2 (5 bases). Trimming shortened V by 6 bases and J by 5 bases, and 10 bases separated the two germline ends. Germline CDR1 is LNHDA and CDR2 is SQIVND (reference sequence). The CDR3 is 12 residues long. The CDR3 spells CASRASSETQYF. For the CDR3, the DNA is TGTGCCAGTAGAGCTAGCTCGGAGACCCAGTACTTC.

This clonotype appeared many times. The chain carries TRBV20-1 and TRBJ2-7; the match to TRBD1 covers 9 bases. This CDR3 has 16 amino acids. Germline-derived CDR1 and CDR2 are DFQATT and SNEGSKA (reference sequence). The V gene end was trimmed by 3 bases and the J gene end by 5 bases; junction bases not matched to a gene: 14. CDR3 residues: CSASRAGTGKRNEQYF. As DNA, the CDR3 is TGCAGTGCTAGTCGGGCCGGGACAGGGAAACGCAACGAGCAGTACTTC.

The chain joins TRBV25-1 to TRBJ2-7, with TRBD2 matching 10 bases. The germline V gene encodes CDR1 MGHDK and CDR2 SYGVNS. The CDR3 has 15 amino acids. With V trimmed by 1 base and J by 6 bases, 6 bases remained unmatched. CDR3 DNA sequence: TGTGCCAGCAGTGAATTGACTAGCGGGTTCTTCGAGCAGTACTTC. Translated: CASSELTSGFFEQYF.

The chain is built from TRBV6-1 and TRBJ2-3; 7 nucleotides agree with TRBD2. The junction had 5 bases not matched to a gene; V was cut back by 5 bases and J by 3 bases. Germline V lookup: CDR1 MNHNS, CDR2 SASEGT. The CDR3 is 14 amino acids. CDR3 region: CASSYTSETDTQYF. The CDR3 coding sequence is TGTGCCAGCAGTTACACTAGCGAGACAGATACGCAGTATTTT.

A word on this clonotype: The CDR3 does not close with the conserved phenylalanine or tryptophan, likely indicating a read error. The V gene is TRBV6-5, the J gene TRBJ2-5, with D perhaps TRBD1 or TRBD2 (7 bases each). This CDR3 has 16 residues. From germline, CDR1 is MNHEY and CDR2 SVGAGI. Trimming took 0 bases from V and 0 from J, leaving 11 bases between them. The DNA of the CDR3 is TGTGCCAGCAGTTACTCGGCAGGGGGGGACCAAGAGACCCAGTACTTA. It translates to CASSYSAGGDQETQYL.

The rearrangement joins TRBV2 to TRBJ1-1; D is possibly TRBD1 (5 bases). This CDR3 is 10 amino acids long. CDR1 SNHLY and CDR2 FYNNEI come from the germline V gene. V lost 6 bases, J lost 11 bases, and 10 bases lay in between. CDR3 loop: CASRGGEAFF. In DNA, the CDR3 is TGTGCCAGCAGAGGAGGGGAGGCTTTCTTT.

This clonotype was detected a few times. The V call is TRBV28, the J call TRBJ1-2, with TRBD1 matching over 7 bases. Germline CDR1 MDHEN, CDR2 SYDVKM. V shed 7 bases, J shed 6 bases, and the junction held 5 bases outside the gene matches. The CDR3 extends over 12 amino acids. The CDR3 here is CASIDRVDGYTF. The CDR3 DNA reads TGTGCCAGCATTGACAGGGTGGATGGCTACACCTTC.

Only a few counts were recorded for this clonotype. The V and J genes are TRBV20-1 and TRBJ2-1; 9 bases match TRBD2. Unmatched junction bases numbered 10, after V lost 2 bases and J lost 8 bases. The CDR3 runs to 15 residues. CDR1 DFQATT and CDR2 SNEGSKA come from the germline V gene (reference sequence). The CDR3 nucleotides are TGCAGTGCTAGACCTAGTAGCGGGAGAACCGATGAGCAGTTCTTC. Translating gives CSARPSSGRTDEQFF.

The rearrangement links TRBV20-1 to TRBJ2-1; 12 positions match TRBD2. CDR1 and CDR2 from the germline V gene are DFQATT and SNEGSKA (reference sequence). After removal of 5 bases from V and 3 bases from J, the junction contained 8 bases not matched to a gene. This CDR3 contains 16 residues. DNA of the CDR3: TGCAGTGCTGCCGGACTAGCGGGAAGGGACTACAATGAGCAGTTCTTC. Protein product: CSAAGLAGRDYNEQFF.

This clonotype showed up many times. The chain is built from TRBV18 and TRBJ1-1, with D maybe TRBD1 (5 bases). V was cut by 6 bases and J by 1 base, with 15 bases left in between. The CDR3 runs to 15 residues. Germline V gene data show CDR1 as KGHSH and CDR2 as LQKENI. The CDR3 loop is CASSFTGGENTEAFF. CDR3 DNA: TGTGCCAGCTCCTTCACGGGGGGGGAGAACACTGAAGCTTTCTTT.